Detailed here is one T cell receptor beta chain. Its specificity is not known. Regarding time point: week 23, last vaccination. Every vaccination contained 300 ug of the mutant IDH1 20-mer peptide and was paired with topical imiquimod. New WHO grade 3 or 4 astrocytomas that were IDH1-mutant and ATRX-lost occurred in the donors. The data were obtained in a study of a mutant IDH1 vaccine in newly diagnosed glioma. For the study at large: The sex distribution of treated patients was 62.5% male and 37.5% female, with a mean age of 40.4 years. Earlier therapy was either radiotherapy, temozolomide, or both, and most got both.

Germline V gives CDR1 SGHRS, CDR2 YFSETQ. Trimming took 4 bases from V and 2 from J, leaving 13 bases between them. The CDR3 covers 16 residues. Sequencing used immunoSEQ multiplex PCR; TCRdb keeps in-frame clones, though not all of them. The table includes over 40,000 clones, around 79% detected once. The rearrangement joins TRBV5-1 to TRBJ2-6; no definite D call. The specimen comprised PBMCs, sampled from a glioma patient whose treatment included an IDH1 peptide vaccine. The receptor was isolated from a woman aged 40 to 50 with glioma. Some clones in this sample may be carry-over from other donors' samples. CDR3 in amino acids: CASSPNSKAGANVLTF. DNA for the CDR3: TGCGCCAGCAGCCCCAATAGTAAGGCTGGGGCCAACGTCCTGACTTTC.